One sample yielded the 27 T cell receptor beta chains listed below, sequenced in a study of T cells after yellow fever vaccination. TCRdb called the 5' RACE reads again in MiXCR, with one record for every CDR3 protein. The data contain about 330,000 distinct CDR3 sequences, 7% to 9% of them seen just once; the ten biggest clones take up roughly a sixth. The specimen was PBMCs, collected roughly seven weeks after the first yellow fever vaccination. These receptor sequences come from a man aged 18 to 29 who received the YFV17D yellow fever vaccine.

This clonotype has more than one count but fewer than ten. This chain links TRBV5-1 with TRBJ1-2; D gene ambiguous. This CDR3 region has 14 residues. Germline V gene sequence: CDR1 SGHRS, CDR2 YFSETQ. V shed 0 bases and J shed 2 bases, with 8 bases lying between them. The CDR3 reads CASSLVSSNYGYTF. The CDR3 DNA reads TGCGCCAGCAGCTTGGTTAGCAGCAACTATGGCTACACCTTC.

V is TRBV7-9 and J is TRBJ1-1, with TRBD1 matching 7 bases. Germline V gene lookup returns CDR1 SEHNR and CDR2 FQNEAQ (reference sequence). The CDR3 loop spans 15 amino acids. V lost 3 bases to trimming and J lost 5 bases; unmatched junction nucleotides: 9. The CDR3 DNA follows: TGTGCCAGCAGCTTTGCTCAGGGGGAGGGGACTGAAGCTTTCTTT. Translated, it gives CASSFAQGEGTEAFF.

There are a few counts of this clonotype. The rearrangement links TRBV5-5 to TRBJ2-7; D is possibly TRBD1 or TRBD2 (5 bases each). CDR3 size: 17 residues. CDR1 and CDR2 from the germline V gene are SGHKS and YYEKEE (reference sequence). V was pared by 4 bases and J by 0 bases, with 20 bases between. The CDR3 loop reads CASSLDGGWGNSYEQYF. CDR3 bases: TGTGCCAGCAGCCTTGATGGTGGGTGGGGGAACTCCTACGAGCAGTACTTC.

This clonotype occurred many times. V is TRBV7-2 and J is TRBJ1-5; TRBD1 might be the D (6 bases). Between the trimmed V and J ends, which lost 0 bases and 5 bases, there was a span of 8 bases. Germline assignment: CDR1 SGHTA and CDR2 FQGNSA. This CDR3 comprises 14 residues. The CDR3 nucleotides read TGTGCCAGCAGCTTAGCGGACAGCTATCAGCCCCAGCATTTT. The encoded protein is CASSLADSYQPQHF.

In this sample, this clonotype turned up many times. The chain has TRBV7-8 and TRBJ2-3; D is undetermined. V lost 0 bases, J lost 3 bases, and 10 bases lay in between. The CDR3 totals 15 residues. Germline CDR1 SGHVS, CDR2 FQNEAQ. The chain's CDR3 is CASSLAKATTDTQYF. The CDR3 nucleotides are TGTGCCAGCAGCTTAGCGAAGGCTACTACAGATACGCAGTATTTT.

The table lists this clonotype with many counts. The genes are TRBV7-9 and TRBJ1-4; D gene unclear. V shed 5 bases and J shed 13 bases, with 14 bases lying between them. In germline, CDR1 is SEHNR, CDR2 FQNEAQ (reference sequence). The CDR3 is 12 residues long. In DNA form, the CDR3 reads TGTGCCAGCAGCGATCGAACCCTGGCACTGTTTTTT. Translating it yields CASSDRTLALFF.

The V gene is TRBV5-1, the J gene TRBJ2-1; D is ambiguous. The CDR3 loop spans 14 amino acids. Trimming removed 0 bases at V and 12 bases at J, with 16 bases between. The germline V gene has CDR1 SGHRS and CDR2 YFSETQ. The chain's CDR3 is CASSLEPPIVGQFF. The CDR3 DNA reads TGCGCCAGCAGCTTGGAACCCCCAATCGTAGGGCAGTTCTTC.

This clonotype has only a few counts. V gene TRBV20-1 combines with J gene TRBJ2-1; D remains ambiguous. Germline lookup yields CDR1 DFQATT and CDR2 SNEGSKA (reference sequence). The CDR3 sequence is 13 residues long. Between the trimmed V and J ends, which lost 0 bases and 9 bases, there was a span of 12 bases. CDR3 in amino acids: CSAREVGYGEQFF. Written as DNA, the CDR3 is TGCAGTGCTAGAGAAGTCGGGTATGGTGAGCAGTTCTTC.

V is TRBV7-8 and J is TRBJ2-3; 11 bases map to TRBD2. Germline V CDR1 and CDR2: SGHVS, FQNEAQ. The CDR3 consists of 19 residues. With V trimmed by 8 bases and J by 0 bases, 16 bases remained unmatched. CDR3 loop: CASSRKRLAGRQSTDTQYF. DNA for the CDR3: TGTGCCAGCTCGAGAAAGAGACTAGCGGGGAGGCAGAGCACAGATACGCAGTATTTT.

The rearrangement joins TRBV19 to TRBJ2-1; D unresolved. CDR1 and CDR2 from the germline V gene are LNHDA and SQIVND (reference sequence). V dropped 6 bases and J dropped 4 bases, with 13 bases sitting between them. The CDR3 covers 14 residues. The CDR3 spells CASRGGLGYNEQFF. The CDR3 region has the DNA TGTGCCAGTAGGGGCGGCCTAGGTTACAATGAGCAGTTCTTC.

This clonotype was observed many times. This chain links TRBV7-2 with TRBJ2-5; D may be TRBD2 (7 bases). This CDR3 has 13 amino acids. Germline CDR1 SGHTA, CDR2 FQGNSA. Deletions cut 6 bases from V and 5 bases from J, with 13 bases between. CDR3 bases: TGTGCCAGCAGTCCGAGGGGGGGTGAGACCCAGTACTTC. It yields the protein CASSPRGGETQYF.

This clonotype was found a few times. V usage is TRBV5-1 and J usage is TRBJ2-1; D is perhaps TRBD2 (5 bases). Per germline, CDR1 SGHRS and CDR2 YFSETQ. Trimming shortened V by 2 bases and J by 6 bases, and 6 bases separated the two germline ends. This CDR3 is built from 12 residues. This chain's CDR3 is CASSFEGNEQFF. CDR3 coding DNA: TGCGCCAGCAGCTTCGAGGGCAATGAGCAGTTCTTC.

Note on this clonotype: A much bigger clone sits one base away, suggesting this may be a read error. The chain has TRBV7-2 and TRBJ2-2; 9 bases map to TRBD2. The V segment lost 1 base and the J segment 10 bases; nucleotides outside the gene matches: 13. This CDR3 has 17 amino acids. Germline CDR1 SGHTA, CDR2 FQGNSA. Here the CDR3 reads CASSLVGGGAFSVELFF. CDR3 coding DNA: TGTGCCAGCAGCTTAGTTGGCGGGGGGGCTTTCTCCGTGGAGCTGTTTTTT.

The chain couples TRBV5-1 to TRBJ1-6; D remains ambiguous. Germline loops: CDR1 SGHRS, CDR2 YFSETQ. Trimming removed 6 bases at V and 9 bases at J, with 16 bases between. This CDR3 has 14 amino acids. The CDR3 DNA follows: TGCGCCAGCAATCGCGGGGAGTATGGTTCACCCCTCCACTTT. Translation: CASNRGEYGSPLHF. The variable domain in full, completed from reference TRBV5-1 and TRBJ1-6, reads KAGVTQTPRYLIKTRGQQVTLSCSPISGHRSVSWYQQTPGQGLQFLFEYFSETQRNKGNFPGRFSGRQFSNSRSEMNVSTLELGDSALYLCASNRGEYGSPLHFGNGTRLTVT.

V is TRBV6-1 and J is TRBJ1-2; D is unclear. This CDR3 region has 14 residues. Germline assignment: CDR1 MNHNS and CDR2 SASEGT. The V end was cut by 1 base, the J end by 2 bases, with 8 bases between. In nucleotides, the CDR3 is TGTGCCAGCAGTGAAGGGGTACAGAACTATGGCTACACCTTC. Amino acid sequence: CASSEGVQNYGYTF.

V and J are TRBV3-1 and TRBJ1-6; perhaps TRBD1 as D (5 bases). Trimming removed 2 bases from V and 6 bases from J, with 8 bases in between. Germline lookup yields CDR1 LGHDT and CDR2 YNNKEL (reference sequence). The CDR3 covers 14 residues. The CDR3 here is CASSQQGLNSPLHF. The CDR3 DNA reads as TGTGCCAGCAGCCAACAGGGTCTTAATTCACCCCTCCACTTT.

In DNA form, the CDR3 reads TGCGCCAGCAGCTTGGCGGCCGCTGGGACTTACGAGCAGTACTTC. It specifies CASSLAAAGTYEQYF. The J gene is TRBJ2-7, the V gene TRBV5-1, with TRBD2 as a possible D gene (6 bases). The germline V gene has CDR1 SGHRS and CDR2 YFSETQ. The CDR3 sequence is 15 residues long. Between the trimmed V and J ends, which lost 0 bases and 4 bases, there was a span of 14 bases.

This clonotype has only a few counts. The chain is built from TRBV5-6 and TRBJ2-1; 9 positions match TRBD2. V gave up 2 bases and J gave up 4 bases; unmatched junction bases: 10. Germline CDR1 and CDR2: SGHDT and YYEEEE. This CDR3 has 17 residues. The CDR3 nucleotides are TGTGCCAGCAGCTTACGGACTAGCGCGTCCTCATACAATGAGCAGTTCTTC. Encoded protein: CASSLRTSASSYNEQFF.

The sample holds a few counts of this clonotype. The chain joins TRBV7-2 to TRBJ2-1, with a tentative D call TRBD2 (6 bases). The V end was cut by 5 bases, the J end by 12 bases, with 20 bases between. The CDR3 totals 14 residues. Germline V gene data show CDR1 as SGHTA and CDR2 as FQGNSA. The CDR3 is CASSPSRGSLSQFF. The CDR3 coding sequence is TGTGCCAGCAGCCCCAGCCGGGGGTCCCTCTCGCAGTTCTTC.

In this sample, this clonotype turned up a few times. V is TRBV7-6 and J is TRBJ1-5; a weak D match, TRBD1 (5 bases). The CDR3 is 15 amino acids. Germline V lookup: CDR1 SGHVS, CDR2 FNYEAQ. V was cut by 5 bases and J by 3 bases, with 14 bases left in between. CDR3: CASSPGAGANQPQHF. The CDR3 DNA sequence: TGTGCCAGCAGCCCCGGGGCAGGAGCCAATCAGCCCCAGCATTTT.

This clonotype came up a few times. CDR3 sequence reads: CASGSTRTEAFF. The CDR3 DNA follows: TGTGCCAGCGGGTCAACCCGGACTGAAGCTTTCTTT. The rearrangement joins TRBV5-6 to TRBJ1-1; D gene unclear. Trimming took 7 bases from V and 5 from J, leaving 12 bases between them. The CDR3 contains 12 residues. The germline CDR1 and CDR2 sequences are SGHDT and YYEEEE. The full variable domain, completed using reference TRBV5-6 and TRBJ1-1, is DAGVTQSPTHLIKTRGQQVTLRCSPKSGHDTVSWYQQALGQGPQFIFQYYEEEERQRGNFPDRFSGHQFPNYSSELNVNALLLGDSALYLCASGSTRTEAFFGQGTRLTVV.

This clonotype has just a few counts. The chain employs TRBV5-4 and TRBJ2-3; D remains unclear. The CDR3 length is 13 residues. CDR1 is SGHNT and CDR2 is YYREEE in the germline V gene (reference sequence). Trimming took 1 base from V and 1 from J, leaving 4 bases between them. DNA of the CDR3: TGTGCCAGCAGCTTGCCCCGCACAGATACGCAGTATTTT. Translation: CASSLPRTDTQYF.

This clonotype showed up just a few times. V and J are TRBV14 and TRBJ2-2; D ambiguous. Germline values: CDR1 SGHDN, CDR2 FVKESK. V lost 4 bases to trimming and J lost 6 bases, with 9 bases between them. CDR3 size: 13 residues. This chain's CDR3 is CASSPRASGELFF. DNA for the CDR3: TGTGCCAGCAGCCCCCGGGCGTCCGGGGAGCTGTTTTTT.

The chain employs TRBV23-1 and TRBJ2-7; maybe TRBD2 (6 bases). TRBV23-1 is an open reading frame whose function is uncertain. V lost 0 bases, J lost 2 bases, and 11 bases lay in between. The CDR3 contains 15 residues. This CDR3 reads CASSQSGTPTYEQYF. The DNA for the CDR3 is TGCGCCAGCAGTCAATCGGGGACTCCTACCTACGAGCAGTACTTC.

A few counts support this clonotype. V usage is TRBV5-1 and J usage is TRBJ1-5; TRBD1 matches 7 bases. The length of the CDR3 is 13 residues. The V gene end was trimmed by 3 bases and the J gene end by 6 bases; junction bases not matched to a gene: 3. CDR1 SGHRS and CDR2 YFSETQ come from the germline V gene. This chain's CDR3 is CASSWAGGQPQHF. CDR3 in DNA: TGCGCCAGCAGCTGGGCAGGGGGTCAGCCCCAGCATTTT.

The J gene is TRBJ1-1, the V gene TRBV11-2; D might be TRBD1 (6 bases). Germline lookup yields CDR1 SGHAT and CDR2 FQNNGV. V dropped 0 bases and J dropped 5 bases, with 16 bases sitting between them. CDR3 size: 16 residues. The CDR3 is CASSLDAAGEGTEAFF. DNA for the CDR3: TGTGCCAGCAGCTTAGATGCGGCAGGGGAGGGTACTGAAGCTTTCTTT.

This clonotype was observed a few times. The chain recombines TRBV20-1 with TRBJ1-5; D is uncertain. This CDR3 has 13 amino acids. Looked up from germline, CDR1 is DFQATT and CDR2 is SNEGSKA (reference sequence). V lost 4 bases and J 9 bases, leaving 16 bases between the germline ends. In DNA, the CDR3 is TGCAGTGCTATATCCGCTTTGGTGGGGCCCCAGCATTTT. Protein sequence: CSAISALVGPQHF.